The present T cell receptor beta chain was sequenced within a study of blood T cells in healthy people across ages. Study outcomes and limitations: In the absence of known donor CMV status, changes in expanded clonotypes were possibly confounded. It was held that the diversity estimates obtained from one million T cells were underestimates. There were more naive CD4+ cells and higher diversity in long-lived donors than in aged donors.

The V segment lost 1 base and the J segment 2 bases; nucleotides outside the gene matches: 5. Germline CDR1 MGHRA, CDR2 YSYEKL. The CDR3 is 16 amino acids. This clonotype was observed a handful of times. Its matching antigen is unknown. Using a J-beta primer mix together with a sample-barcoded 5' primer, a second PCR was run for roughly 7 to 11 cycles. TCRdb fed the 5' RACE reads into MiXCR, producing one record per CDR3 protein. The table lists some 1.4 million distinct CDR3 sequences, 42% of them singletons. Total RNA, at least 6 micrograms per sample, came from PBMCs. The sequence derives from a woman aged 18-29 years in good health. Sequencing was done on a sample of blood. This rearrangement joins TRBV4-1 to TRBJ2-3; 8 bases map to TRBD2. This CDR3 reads CASSQVSGRPTDTQYF. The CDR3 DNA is TGCGCCAGCAGCCAAGTGAGCGGGAGACCCACAGATACGCAGTATTTT.